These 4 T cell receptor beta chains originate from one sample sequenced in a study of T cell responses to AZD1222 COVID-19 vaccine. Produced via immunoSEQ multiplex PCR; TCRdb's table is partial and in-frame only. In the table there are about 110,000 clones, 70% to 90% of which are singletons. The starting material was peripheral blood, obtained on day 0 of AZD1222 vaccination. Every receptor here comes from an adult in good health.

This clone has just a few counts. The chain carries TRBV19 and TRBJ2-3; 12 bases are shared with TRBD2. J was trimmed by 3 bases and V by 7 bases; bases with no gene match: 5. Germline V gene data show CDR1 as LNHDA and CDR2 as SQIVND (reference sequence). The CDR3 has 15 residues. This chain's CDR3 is CASKLAGGRTDTQYF. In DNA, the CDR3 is TGTGCCAGTAAGCTAGCGGGAGGGAGAACAGATACGCAGTATTTT. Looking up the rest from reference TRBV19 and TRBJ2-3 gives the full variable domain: DGGITQSPKYLFRKEGQNVTLSCEQNLNHDAMYWYRQDPGQGLRLIYYSQIVNDFQKGDIAEGYSVSREKKESFPLTVTSAQKNPTAFYLCASKLAGGRTDTQYFGPGTRLTVL.

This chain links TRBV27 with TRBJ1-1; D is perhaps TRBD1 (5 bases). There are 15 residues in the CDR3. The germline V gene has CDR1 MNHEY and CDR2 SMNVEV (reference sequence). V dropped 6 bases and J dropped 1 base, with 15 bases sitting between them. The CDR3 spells CASSTPVTGNTEAFF. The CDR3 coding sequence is TGTGCCAGCAGCACCCCTGTTACAGGGAACACTGAAGCTTTCTTT.

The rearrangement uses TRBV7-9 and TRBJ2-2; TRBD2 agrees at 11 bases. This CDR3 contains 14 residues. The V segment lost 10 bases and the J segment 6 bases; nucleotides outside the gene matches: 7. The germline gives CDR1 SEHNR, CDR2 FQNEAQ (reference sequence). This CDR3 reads CAIQLAGVAGELFF. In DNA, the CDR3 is TGTGCCATACAACTAGCGGGAGTAGCCGGGGAGCTGTTTTTT.

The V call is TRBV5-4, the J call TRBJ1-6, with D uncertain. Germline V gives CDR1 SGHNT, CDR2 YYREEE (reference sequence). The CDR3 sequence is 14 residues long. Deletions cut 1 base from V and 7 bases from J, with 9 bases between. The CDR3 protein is CASSLNTWNSPLHF. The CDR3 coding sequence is TGTGCCAGCAGCTTGAACACCTGGAATTCACCCCTCCACTTT.